This TCR beta chain originates from a study of PD-L1 blockade in urothelial cancer. Background on the study: Male sex and bladder-origin urothelial cancer characterized about 85% of the roughly 30 patients. As for prior chemotherapy regimens, patients had received 0 to 3. T cells were recovered from blood samples at a median of approximately 150,000.

The time point denotes: peripheral blood 6 weeks after treatment start. This table comes from immunoSEQ multiplex PCR, and its TCRdb copy is limited to in-frame clones, with some not included. The table includes 53,000 or so clones, around nine tenths detected once. Looked up from germline, CDR1 is LNHNV and CDR2 is YYDKDF (reference sequence). V dropped 0 bases and J dropped 5; count of bases not matched to a gene: 4. This CDR3 has 15 residues. Sequencing used PBMCs, obtained around atezolizumab (anti-PD-L1) treatment. The clonotype was recovered from a man in his sixties with urothelial cancer. V usage is TRBV15 and J usage is TRBJ1-2, with TRBD1 matching over 9 bases. The CDR3 DNA follows: TGTGCCACCAGCAGAGAACAGGGGGCGTCATATGGCTACACCTTC. As protein: CATSREQGASYGYTF.